A selection of T cell receptor beta chains follows, all from one sample in a study of blood T cell repertoires in COVID-19. Sequencing used immunoSEQ multiplex PCR; TCRdb keeps in-frame clones, though not all of them. Seen here are tens of thousands of clones, roughly 86% observed once, and the top ten hold 1.2%. The sample comprised peripheral blood. The receptors here all came from a woman of 80 years or more with acute or convalescent COVID-19. Each CDR3 is given with its conserved first and last residue. The D gene is left open where the match is weak. A row's size may be missing; if present it is once, few, many or a size class.

J gene	clone size	V gene	D gene	CDR3 protein	CDR3 DNA
TRBJ2-2	NA	TRBV11-2	TRBD2	CASSLAPLAGEGMWELFF	TGTGCCAGCAGCTTAGCCCCTCTAGCGGGAGAGGGGATGTGGGAGCTGTTTTTT
TRBJ2-7	NA	TRBV12-3/TRBV12-4	NA	CASSPGKSYEQYF	TGTGCCAGCAGTCCGGGAAAATCCTACGAGCAGTACTTC
TRBJ1-5	once	TRBV5-1	TRBD1	CASSLGGQGSQPQHF	TGCGCCAGCAGTTTGGGCGGACAGGGGTCTCAGCCCCAGCATTTT
TRBJ2-7	NA	TRBV4-1	TRBD2	CASSQTSELGEQYF	TGCGCCAGCAGCCAGACTAGCGAGTTGGGCGAGCAGTACTTC
TRBJ2-2	few	TRBV5-6	NA	CASSLTTRNTGELFF	TGTGCCAGCAGCTTGACGACACGGAACACCGGGGAGCTGTTTTTT
TRBJ2-1	NA	TRBV19	TRBD2	CASSSTSGSNNEQFF	TGTGCCAGTAGTTCGACTAGCGGGTCAAACAATGAGCAGTTCTTC
TRBJ1-1	NA	TRBV15	TRBD1	CATSRDRDRGEGEAFF	TGTGCCACCAGCAGAGATCGGGACAGGGGAGAGGGTGAAGCTTTCTTT
TRBJ2-7	NA	TRBV5-5	NA	CASSLEQNYEQYF	TGTGCCAGCAGCTTGGAACAGAACTACGAGCAGTACTTC
TRBJ2-7	once	TRBV7-9	TRBD1	CASSLATGVEQYF	TGTGCCAGCAGCTTAGCTACAGGGGTCGAGCAGTACTTC
TRBJ2-2	NA	TRBV4-2	NA	CASSQDVPTGELFF	TGTGCCAGCAGCCAAGACGTCCCCACCGGGGAGCTGTTTTTT
TRBJ1-1	NA	TRBV2	NA	CASRWQATMNTEAFF	TGTGCCAGTCGGTGGCAGGCGACAATGAACACTGAAGCTTTCTTT
TRBJ1-2	NA	TRBV19	NA	CASSLGSGAYSYGYTF	TGTGCCAGTAGTCTTGGTTCAGGGGCCTACAGCTATGGCTACACCTTC
TRBJ1-4	NA	TRBV5-4	TRBD1	CASSLLQGGNEKLFF	TGTGCCAGCAGCTTGTTACAGGGGGGAAATGAAAAACTGTTTTTT
TRBJ2-1	NA	TRBV5-1	NA	CASSLAAGNYYNEQFF	TGCGCCAGCAGCTTGGCCGCGGGAAACTATTACAATGAGCAGTTCTTC
TRBJ2-1	once	TRBV5-1	TRBD2	CASSFGIGSGGLNEQFF	TGCGCCAGCAGCTTCGGGATAGGTAGCGGGGGATTGAATGAGCAGTTCTTC
TRBJ1-1	NA	TRBV2	NA	CASSRNQGGNTEAFF	TGTGCCAGCAGTCGTAACCAGGGTGGAAACACTGAAGCTTTCTTT
TRBJ1-2	NA	TRBV5-4	TRBD1	CASSLLAGTGDMGYTF	TGTGCCAGCAGCTTGTTAGCCGGGACAGGGGATATGGGCTACACCTTC
TRBJ1-2	NA	TRBV5-1	NA	CASSLGSTGSHHGYTF	TGCGCCAGCAGCTTGGGTAGTACGGGTTCTCACCATGGCTACACCTTC
TRBJ1-6	few	TRBV3-1/TRBV3-2	NA	CASSRQNDSPLHF	TGTGCCAGCAGCCGGCAGAATGATTCACCCCTCCACTTT
TRBJ2-7	NA	TRBV5-6	NA	CASSLTVTESYEQYF	TGTGCCAGCAGCCTTACCGTGACGGAGTCCTACGAGCAGTACTTC
TRBJ2-1	NA	TRBV10-3	NA	CAISATGYNEQFF	TGTGCCATCAGTGCTACAGGGTACAATGAGCAGTTCTTC
TRBJ2-5	NA	TRBV7-2	NA	CASSIYRQETQYF	TGTGCCAGCAGCATCTACAGACAAGAGACCCAGTACTTC
TRBJ1-4	NA	TRBV7-3	TRBD1	CASRGGQAKSATNEKLFF	TGTGCCAGCAGGGGGGGACAGGCCAAATCTGCAACTAATGAAAAACTGTTTTTT
TRBJ2-5	NA	TRBV27	NA	CASSLLGQGQETQYF	TGTGCCAGCAGTTTACTCGGCCAGGGCCAAGAGACCCAGTACTTC
TRBJ2-7	NA	TRBV2	TRBD1	CASRSGTGSYEQYF	TGTGCCAGCAGATCCGGGACAGGGTCCTACGAGCAGTACTTC
TRBJ1-3	NA	TRBV18	NA	CASSPQGHSGNTIYF	TGTGCCAGCTCACCACAGGGACACTCTGGAAACACCATATATTTT
TRBJ2-5	NA	TRBV24-1	NA	CATSDHWAKETQYF	TGTGCCACCAGTGATCATTGGGCGAAAGAGACCCAGTACTTC
TRBJ2-5	NA	TRBV7-2	TRBD2	CASSLALSGGVQETQYF	TGTGCCAGCAGCTTAGCGCTTAGCGGGGGTGTCCAAGAGACCCAGTACTTC
TRBJ2-1	few	TRBV19	NA	CASSMGAFGGEQFF	TGTGCCAGTAGTATGGGGGCATTTGGCGGTGAGCAGTTCTTC
TRBJ1-1	NA	TRBV5-1	NA	CASSLGHQNTEAFF	TGCGCCAGCAGCTTGGGACACCAGAACACTGAAGCTTTCTTT
TRBJ2-5	NA	TRBV19	TRBD1	CASSPRDRAQETQYF	TGTGCCAGTAGCCCCCGGGACAGGGCCCAAGAGACCCAGTACTTC